This entry lists 3 T cell receptor beta chains sequenced from one sample in a study of cytomegalovirus exposure and HLA in healthy donors. The primer mix had 60 Vbeta and 13 Jbeta primers. TCRdb keeps only in-frame clones here, not all; method: immunoSEQ multiplex PCR. The data contain 90,000 to 120,000 clones, about 9.5% of them seen just once; the ten biggest clones take up 5% to 6.5%. The source material was PBMCs. Receptors were obtained from a man aged 35 to 55 in good health and CMV-seropositive.

The chain recombines TRBV4-2 with TRBJ2-7; D not resolved. V was pared by 1 base and J by 5 bases, with 12 bases between. Germline V CDR1 and CDR2: LGHNA, YNFKEQ. The CDR3 loop spans 14 amino acids. The CDR3 sequence: CASSQVFSPDEQYF. The DNA for the CDR3 is TGTGCCAGCAGCCAAGTTTTTAGTCCCGACGAGCAGTACTTC.

CDR3 coding DNA: TGTGCCAGCAGCCCCACCGGAGGTTGGCAAGAGACCCAGTACTTC. Its protein product is CASSPTGGWQETQYF. The chain carries TRBV7-9 and TRBJ2-5, with D possibly being TRBD2 (5 bases). Trimming took off 5 bases at V and 2 bases at J, with 15 bases between the two ends. The CDR3 has 15 amino acids. Germline-derived CDR1 and CDR2 are SEHNR and FQNEAQ (reference sequence). Together with reference TRBV7-9 and TRBJ2-5, the CDR3 gives the full variable domain: DTGVSQNPRHKITKRGQNVTFRCDPISEHNRLYWYRQTLGQGPEFLTYFQNEAQLEKSRLLSDRFSAERPKGSFSTLEIQRTEQGDSAMYLCASSPTGGWQETQYFGPGTRLLVL.

This sequence joins TRBV7-9 and TRBJ1-5; D perhaps matches TRBD1 (5 bases). The ends were cut back, 7 bases at V and 5 bases at J, with 15 bases in the middle. This CDR3 comprises 14 residues. CDR1 and CDR2 (germline): SEHNR, FQNEAQ (reference sequence). The CDR3 is CASNNSTGDQPQHF. The CDR3 nucleotides read TGTGCCAGCAATAACTCCACGGGGGATCAGCCCCAGCATTTT.